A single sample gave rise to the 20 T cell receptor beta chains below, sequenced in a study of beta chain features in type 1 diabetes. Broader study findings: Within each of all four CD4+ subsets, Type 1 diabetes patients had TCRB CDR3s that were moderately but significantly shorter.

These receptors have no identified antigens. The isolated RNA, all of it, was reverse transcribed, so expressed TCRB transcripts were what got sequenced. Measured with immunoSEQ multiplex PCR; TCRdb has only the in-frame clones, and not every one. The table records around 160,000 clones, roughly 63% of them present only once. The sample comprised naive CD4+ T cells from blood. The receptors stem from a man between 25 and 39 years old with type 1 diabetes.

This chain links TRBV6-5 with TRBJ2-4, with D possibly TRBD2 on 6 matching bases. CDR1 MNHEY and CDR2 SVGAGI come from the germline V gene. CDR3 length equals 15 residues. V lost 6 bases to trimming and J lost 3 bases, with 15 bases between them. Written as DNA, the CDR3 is TGTGCCAGCAGCCCAAGCGGGTTAGGCAAAAACATTCAGTACTTC. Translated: CASSPSGLGKNIQYF.

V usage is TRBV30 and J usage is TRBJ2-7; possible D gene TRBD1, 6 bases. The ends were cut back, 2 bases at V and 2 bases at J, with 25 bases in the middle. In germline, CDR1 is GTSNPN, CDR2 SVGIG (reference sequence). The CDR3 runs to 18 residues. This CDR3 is CAWSPVRSDRPSTYEQYF. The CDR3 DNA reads TGTGCCTGGAGTCCTGTACGATCAGACAGGCCGAGTACCTACGAGCAGTACTTC.

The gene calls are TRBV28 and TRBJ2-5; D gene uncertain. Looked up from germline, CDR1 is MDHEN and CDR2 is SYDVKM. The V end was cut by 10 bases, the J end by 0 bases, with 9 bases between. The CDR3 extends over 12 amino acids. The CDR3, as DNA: TGTGCCACAACGGCGTACCAAGAGACCCAGTACTTC. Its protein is CATTAYQETQYF.

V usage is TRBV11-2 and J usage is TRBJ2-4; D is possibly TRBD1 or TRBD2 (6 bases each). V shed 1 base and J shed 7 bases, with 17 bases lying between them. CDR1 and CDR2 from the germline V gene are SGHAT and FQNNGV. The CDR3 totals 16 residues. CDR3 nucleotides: TGTGCCAGCAGCTTAGGGGCACAGGGTGGAGGGAACATTCAGTACTTC. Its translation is CASSLGAQGGGNIQYF.

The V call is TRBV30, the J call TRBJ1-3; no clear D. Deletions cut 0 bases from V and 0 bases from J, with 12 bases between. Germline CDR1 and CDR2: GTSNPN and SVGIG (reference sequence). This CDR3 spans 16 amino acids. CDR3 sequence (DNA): TGTGCCTGGAGTGTACCTCCATACCTCTCTGGAAACACCATATATTTT. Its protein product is CAWSVPPYLSGNTIYF.

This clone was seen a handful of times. In DNA, the CDR3 is TGTGCCAGCAGGACAGGACAGTTGAACACTGAAGCTTTCTTT. It translates to CASRTGQLNTEAFF. This chain joins TRBV6-5 and TRBJ1-1, with D perhaps TRBD1 (6 bases). V was pared by 6 bases and J by 0 bases, with 11 bases between. Looked up from germline, CDR1 is MNHEY and CDR2 is SVGAGI. This CDR3 contains 14 residues.

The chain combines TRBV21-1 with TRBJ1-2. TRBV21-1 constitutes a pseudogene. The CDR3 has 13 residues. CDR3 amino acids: CASSRGSDYGYTF. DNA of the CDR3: TGTGCCAGCTCACGAGGGAGCGACTATGGCTACACCTTC.

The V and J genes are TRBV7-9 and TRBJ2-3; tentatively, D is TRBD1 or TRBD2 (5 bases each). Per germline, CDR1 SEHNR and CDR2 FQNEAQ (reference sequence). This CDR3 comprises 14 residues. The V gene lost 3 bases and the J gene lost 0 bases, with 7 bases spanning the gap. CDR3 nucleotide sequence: TGTGCCAGCAGCTTTGAGGGGAGCACAGATACGCAGTATTTT. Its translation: CASSFEGSTDTQYF.

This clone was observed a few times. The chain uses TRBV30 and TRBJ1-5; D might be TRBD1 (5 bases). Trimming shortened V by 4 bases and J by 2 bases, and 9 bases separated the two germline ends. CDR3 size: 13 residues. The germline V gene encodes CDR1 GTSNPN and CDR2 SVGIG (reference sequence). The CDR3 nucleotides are TGTGCCTGGAAAGGGGATGGCAATCAGCCCCAGCATTTT. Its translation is CAWKGDGNQPQHF.

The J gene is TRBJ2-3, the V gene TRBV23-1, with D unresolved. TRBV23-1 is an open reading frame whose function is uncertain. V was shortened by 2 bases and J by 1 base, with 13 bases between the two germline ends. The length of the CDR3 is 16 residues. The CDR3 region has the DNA TGCGCCAGCAGTCAACGAACGGGCAGTCGCACAGATACGCAGTATTTT. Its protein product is CASSQRTGSRTDTQYF.

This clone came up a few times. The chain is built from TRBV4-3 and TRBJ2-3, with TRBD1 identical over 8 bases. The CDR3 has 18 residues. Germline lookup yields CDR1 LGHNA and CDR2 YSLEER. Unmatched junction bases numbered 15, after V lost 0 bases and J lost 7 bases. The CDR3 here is CASSQDSRQGAVFYTQYF. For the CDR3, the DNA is TGCGCCAGCAGCCAAGATTCCCGGCAGGGGGCGGTTTTTTATACGCAGTATTTT.

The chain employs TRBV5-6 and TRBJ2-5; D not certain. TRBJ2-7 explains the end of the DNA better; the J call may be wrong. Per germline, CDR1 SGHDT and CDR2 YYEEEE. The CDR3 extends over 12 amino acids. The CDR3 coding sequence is TGTGCCAGCAGCTTGACCGAGTACGAGCAGTACTTC. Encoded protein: CASSLTEYEQYF.

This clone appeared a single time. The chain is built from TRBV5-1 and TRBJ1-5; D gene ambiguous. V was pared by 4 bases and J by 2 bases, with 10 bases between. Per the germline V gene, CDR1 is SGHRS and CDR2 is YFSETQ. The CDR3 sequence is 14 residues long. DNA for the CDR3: TGCGCCAGCAGCCCAGATCTTGGCAATCAGCCCCAGCATTTT. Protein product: CASSPDLGNQPQHF.

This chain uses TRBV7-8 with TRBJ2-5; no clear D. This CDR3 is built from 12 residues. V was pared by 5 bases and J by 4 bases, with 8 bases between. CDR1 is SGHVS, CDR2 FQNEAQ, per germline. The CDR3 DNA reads TGTGCCAGCAGCCAAGGTGTAGAGACCCAGTACTTC. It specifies CASSQGVETQYF.

CDR3 sequence reads: CASSPTSGKYNEQFF. The DNA of the CDR3 is TGTGCCAGCAGCCCAACTAGCGGTAAATACAATGAGCAGTTCTTC. This chain connects TRBV7-9 to TRBJ2-1; 8 nucleotides match TRBD2. Germline assignment: CDR1 SEHNR and CDR2 FQNEAQ (reference sequence). V was pared by 5 bases and J by 4 bases, with 7 bases of the junction left unmatched. CDR3 length: 15 amino acids.

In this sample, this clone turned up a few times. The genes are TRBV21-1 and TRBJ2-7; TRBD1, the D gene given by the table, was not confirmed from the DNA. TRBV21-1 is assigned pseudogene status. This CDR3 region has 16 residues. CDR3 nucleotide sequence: TGTGCCAGCCTGAACGGCCGGGACAGTAAATATTACGAGCAGTACTTC. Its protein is CASLNGRDSKYYEQYF.

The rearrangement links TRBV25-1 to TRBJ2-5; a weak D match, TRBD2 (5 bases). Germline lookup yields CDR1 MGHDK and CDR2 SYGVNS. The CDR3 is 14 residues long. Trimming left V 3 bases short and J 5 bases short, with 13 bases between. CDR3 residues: CASSEEGSLETQYF. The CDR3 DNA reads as TGTGCCAGCAGTGAGGAAGGGAGTTTGGAGACCCAGTACTTC.

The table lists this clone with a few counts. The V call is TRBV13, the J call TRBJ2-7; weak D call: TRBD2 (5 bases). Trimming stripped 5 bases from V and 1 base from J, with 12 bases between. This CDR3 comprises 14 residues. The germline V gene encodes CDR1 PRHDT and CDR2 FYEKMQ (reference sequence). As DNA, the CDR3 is TGTGCCAGCAGCCTCAGAGGGTTGTCCTACGAGCAGTACTTC. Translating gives CASSLRGLSYEQYF.

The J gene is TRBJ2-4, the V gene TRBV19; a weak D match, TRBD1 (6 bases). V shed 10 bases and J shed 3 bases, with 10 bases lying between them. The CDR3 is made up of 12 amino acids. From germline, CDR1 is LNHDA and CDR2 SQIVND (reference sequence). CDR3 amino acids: CATARGKNIQYF. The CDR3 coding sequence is TGTGCCACCGCCAGGGGCAAAAACATTCAGTACTTC.

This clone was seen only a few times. CDR3 bases: TGTGCCAGCAGCTTTCAGGGGAACACCGGGGAGCTGTTTTTT. Translating it yields CASSFQGNTGELFF. The chain links TRBV9 to TRBJ2-2; a weak D match, TRBD1 (5 bases). Per the germline V gene, CDR1 is SGDLS and CDR2 is YYNGEE. This CDR3 contains 14 residues. V lost 4 bases, J lost 1 base, and 8 bases lay in between.